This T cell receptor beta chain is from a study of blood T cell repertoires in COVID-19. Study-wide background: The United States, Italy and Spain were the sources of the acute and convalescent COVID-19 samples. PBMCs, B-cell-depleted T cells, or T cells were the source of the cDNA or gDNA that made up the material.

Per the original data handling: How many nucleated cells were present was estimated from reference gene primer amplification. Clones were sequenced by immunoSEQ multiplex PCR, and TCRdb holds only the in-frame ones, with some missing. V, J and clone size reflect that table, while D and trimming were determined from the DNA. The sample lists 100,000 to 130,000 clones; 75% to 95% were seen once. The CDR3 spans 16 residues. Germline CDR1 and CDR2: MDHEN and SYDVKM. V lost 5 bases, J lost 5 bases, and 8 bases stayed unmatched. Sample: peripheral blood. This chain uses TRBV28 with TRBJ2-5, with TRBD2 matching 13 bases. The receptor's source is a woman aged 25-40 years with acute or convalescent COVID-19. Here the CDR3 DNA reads TGTGCCAGCAGTCGATCGGGACTAGCGGGACGGGAGACCCAGTACTTC. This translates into CASSRSGLAGRETQYF.